The clone carrying this TCR beta chain was seen only a few times. Its antigen is not known. The sample comes from a study of siplizumab effects on memory and regulatory T cells. General observations from the study: Most proliferating CD4+ or CD8+ clones, roughly 80-97%, had no naive or memory assignment. Naive T cells appeared more varied than memory cells and looked like key alloresponse contributors. Siplizumab caused a significant drop in alloreactive sequences traceable to unstimulated CD4+ memory cells.

Roughly 100,000 TCR templates were assayed per sample. Only in-frame clones appear in the TCRdb table, and some are missing; sequencing was by immunoSEQ multiplex PCR. The table records 10,000 or so clones, around 40% of them present only once. The mixed lymphocyte reaction cells were cocultured at 37°C for more than five days. The sample was CFSE-low (dividing) CD8+ T cells sorted from an allogeneic mixed lymphocyte reaction. The sequence was collected from a human donor in good health; the cells came from an allogeneic mixed lymphocyte reaction.

CDR3 protein: CASSYSPEGELFF. CDR3 DNA: TGTGCCAGCAGTTACTCCCCTGAGGGGGAGCTGTTTTTT. V gene TRBV6-5 combines with J gene TRBJ2-2; no clear D. This CDR3 is 13 amino acids long. Germline loops: CDR1 MNHEY, CDR2 SVGAGI. V was trimmed by 0 bases and J by 8 bases, leaving 7 bases between them.